The 15 T cell receptor beta chains presented below share a single source sample, sequenced in a study of cytomegalovirus exposure and HLA in healthy donors. 60 Vbeta and 13 Jbeta primers were used in PCR. The assay was immunoSEQ multiplex PCR, and TCRdb's table has in-frame clones only and misses some. This table has 150,000 to 200,000 clones, over 70% appearing once. The sequencing input was PBMCs. All receptors come from a female donor in good health and CMV-seronegative.

The chain employs TRBV30 and TRBJ2-7; 7 bases are a match to TRBD1. Per germline, CDR1 GTSNPN and CDR2 SVGIG (reference sequence). V shed 3 bases, J shed 1 base, and the junction held 9 bases outside the gene matches. This CDR3 has 15 residues. CDR3 loop: CAWRIGTAPSYEQYF. The CDR3 DNA reads TGTGCCTGGAGAATAGGGACAGCCCCTTCCTACGAGCAGTACTTC. The whole variable domain, remainder taken from reference TRBV30 and TRBJ2-7, is SQTIHQWPATLVQPVGSPLSLECTVEGTSNPNLYWYRQAAGRGLQLLFYSVGIGQISSEVPQNLSASRPQDRQFILSSKKLLLSDSGFYLCAWRIGTAPSYEQYFGPGTRLTVT.

The chain links TRBV19 to TRBJ2-5; a weak D match, TRBD2 (6 bases). Per germline, CDR1 LNHDA and CDR2 SQIVND (reference sequence). The CDR3 totals 15 residues. Trimming removed 5 bases from V and 5 bases from J, with 18 bases in between. CDR3: CASSHLEGRRETQYF. The DNA of the CDR3 is TGTGCCAGTAGTCACCTGGAGGGGCGAAGGGAGACCCAGTACTTC.

The genes are TRBV5-1 and TRBJ2-5; the D gene is possibly TRBD2 (7 bases). With 2 bases removed from V and 3 bases from J, the gap between germline ends came to 11 bases. Germline-derived CDR1 and CDR2 are SGHRS and YFSETQ. The CDR3 consists of 14 residues. The DNA for the CDR3 is TGCGCCAGCAGCTTTGGGAGGGGGAAAGAGACCCAGTACTTC. This encodes CASSFGRGKETQYF.

V gene TRBV2 combines with J gene TRBJ2-1; 11 nucleotides match TRBD2. The V gene's germline CDR1 is SNHLY and CDR2 FYNNEI. V lost 3 bases and J lost 3; bases outside the gene matches: 4. This CDR3 has 16 residues. CDR3 region: CASSEGLAEIYNEQFF. For the CDR3, the DNA is TGTGCCAGCAGTGAGGGACTAGCGGAAATCTACAATGAGCAGTTCTTC. Full variable domain (remainder filled in from reference TRBV2 and TRBJ2-1): EPEVTQTPSHQVTQMGQEVILRCVPISNHLYFYWYRQILGQKVEFLVSFYNNEISEKSEIFDDQFSVERPDGSNFTLKIRSTKLEDSAMYFCASSEGLAEIYNEQFFGPGTRLTVL.

The chain couples TRBV7-3 to TRBJ2-5; 7 nucleotides align to TRBD2. This CDR3 region has 16 residues. Germline assignment: CDR1 SGHTA and CDR2 FQGTGA. V shed 1 base, J shed 1 base, and the junction held 6 bases outside the gene matches. In nucleotides, the CDR3 is TGTGCCAGCAGCTTAAGGCCTAGCGGAACCCAAGAGACCCAGTACTTC. Its translation is CASSLRPSGTQETQYF. The full variable domain, completed using reference TRBV7-3 and TRBJ2-5, is GAGVSQTPSNKVTEKGKYVELRCDPISGHTALYWYRQSLGQGPEFLIYFQGTGAADDSGLPNDRFFAVRPEGSVSTLKIQRTERGDSAVYLCASSLRPSGTQETQYFGPGTRLLVL.

The CDR3 nucleotides read TGTGCCAGCAGTGAGTCCGGGACAGAATTTATAGCAAATCAGCCCCAGCATTTT. Encoded protein: CASSESGTEFIANQPQHF. The V gene is TRBV2, the J gene TRBJ1-5; TRBD1 aligns across 7 bases. The trim removed 3 bases at V and 4 bases at J, leaving 15 bases unmatched. This CDR3 is 18 amino acids long. The germline V gene encodes CDR1 SNHLY and CDR2 FYNNEI.

The chain uses TRBV5-4 and TRBJ2-3, with 8 nucleotides matching TRBD2. The CDR3 consists of 16 residues. CDR1 SGHNT and CDR2 YYREEE come from the germline V gene (reference sequence). V was clipped by 6 bases and J by 6 bases; unmatched bases: 15. The CDR3 DNA reads as TGTGCCAGCACCTACTCGGGACTAGTGAAGGGGGATACGCAGTATTTT. Translation gives CASTYSGLVKGDTQYF.

The chain has TRBV5-5 and TRBJ1-5; 11 bases map to TRBD1. Germline CDR1 SGHKS, CDR2 YYEKEE (reference sequence). Losses at the gene ends were 2 bases for V and 6 bases for J; bases not matched to a gene: 10. The CDR3 spans 17 residues. DNA of the CDR3: TGTGCCAGCAGCTTCAGTTTTGGGACAGGGGGAAGTCAGCCCCAGCATTTT. This translates into CASSFSFGTGGSQPQHF. Full variable domain (outside the CDR3, taken from reference TRBV5-5 and TRBJ1-5): DAGVTQSPTHLIKTRGQQVTLRCSPISGHKSVSWYQQVLGQGPQFIFQYYEKEERGRGNFPDRFSARQFPNYSSELNVNALLLGDSALYLCASSFSFGTGGSQPQHFGDGTRLSIL.

This clone was seen more than once but under ten times. The chain uses TRBV6-6 and TRBJ1-1; tentative D call: TRBD1 (5 bases). Germline loops: CDR1 MNHNY, CDR2 SVGAGI (reference sequence). V was clipped by 5 bases and J by 1 base, with 14 bases between them. This CDR3 comprises 15 residues. CDR3 sequence reads: CASSAGGYENTEAFF. The CDR3 nucleotides are TGTGCCAGCAGTGCGGGGGGGTACGAGAACACTGAAGCTTTCTTT.

CDR3 amino acids: CASSPDRGAGDNEQFF. CDR3 coding DNA: TGCGCCAGCAGCCCCGATCGGGGTGCAGGAGATAATGAGCAGTTCTTC. The chain joins TRBV5-1 to TRBJ2-1, with D maybe TRBD2 (5 bases). Germline lookup yields CDR1 SGHRS and CDR2 YFSETQ. This CDR3 is 16 amino acids long. Trimming stripped 4 bases from V and 7 bases from J, with 21 bases between.

This clone came up a few times. The V gene is TRBV30, the J gene TRBJ1-1, with D tentatively TRBD1 (6 bases). The CDR3 contains 11 residues. Germline CDR1 and CDR2: GTSNPN and SVGIG (reference sequence). V shed 0 bases and J shed 11 bases, with 10 bases lying between them. CDR3 in DNA: TGTGCCTGGAGTGTATCGCAGGGGGCTTTCTTT. The encoded protein is CAWSVSQGAFF.

The chain is built from TRBV5-6 and TRBJ2-5; perhaps TRBD1 as D (6 bases). Matching the DNA end better, TRBJ2-7 makes the J call doubtful. This CDR3 has 14 amino acids. Looked up from germline, CDR1 is SGHDT and CDR2 is YYEEEE. This CDR3 reads CASSSSTGTHEQYF. The CDR3 nucleotides read TGTGCCAGCAGCTCCTCAACAGGGACCCACGAGCAGTACTTC.

The rearrangement joins TRBV6-5 to TRBJ2-7; 8 bases agree with TRBD1. Germline CDR1 and CDR2: MNHEY and SVGAGI. The ends lost 7 bases at V and 4 bases at J; junction bases unmatched: 6. The CDR3 has 13 residues. The DNA for the CDR3 is TGTGCCAGCAAGTTAGACAGGGGATACGAGCAGTACTTC. This sequence encodes CASKLDRGYEQYF.

The rearrangement uses TRBV19 and TRBJ1-4; 8 positions match TRBD1. Trimming removed 6 bases from V and 8 bases from J; junction bases left unmatched: 11. Germline CDR1 and CDR2: LNHDA and SQIVND (reference sequence). The CDR3 is 15 residues long. For the CDR3, the DNA is TGTGCCAGTAGAAAGCCCGGACAGGGCAACGAAAAACTGTTTTTT. Amino acid sequence: CASRKPGQGNEKLFF.

About this clone: Other DNA sequences in the sample encode the same CDR3. The V gene is TRBV4-1, the J gene TRBJ2-4, with D tentatively TRBD1 (5 bases). CDR1 is MGHRA, CDR2 YSYEKL, per germline. The CDR3 loop spans 17 amino acids. The ends were cut back, 0 bases at V and 8 bases at J, with 20 bases in the middle. CDR3 amino acids: CASSQENGGQGGHIQYF. The CDR3 nucleotides read TGCGCCAGCAGCCAAGAAAATGGTGGTCAGGGTGGGCACATTCAGTACTTC.